The 7 T cell receptor beta chains presented below share a single source sample, sequenced in a study of blood T cell repertoires in COVID-19. Assay used: immunoSEQ multiplex PCR; TCRdb lists only in-frame clones, some missing. In the table there are 300,000 to 400,000 clones, roughly 90% of which are singletons. The sequencing sample was made of PBMCs or T cells enriched from blood (not recorded which). The receptors derive from a woman in her 30s who had been exposed to COVID-19.

In DNA, the CDR3 is TGTGCCATCAGAGCGACAGGGGGCTTTACTGAAGCTTTCTTT. This translates into CAIRATGGFTEAFF. This rearrangement joins TRBV10-3 to TRBJ1-1; 10 bases line up with TRBD1. CDR1 ENHRY and CDR2 SYGVKD come from the germline V gene. The CDR3 has 14 residues. V was pared by 6 bases and J by 5 bases, with 6 bases of the junction left unmatched.

This chain connects TRBV29-1 to TRBJ1-3; weak D call: TRBD1 (5 bases). V lost 5 bases, J lost 0 bases, and 8 bases lay in between. The CDR3 has 13 amino acids. Germline V gene sequence: CDR1 SQVTM, CDR2 ANQGSEA. The CDR3 is CSVFDSSGNTIYF. The CDR3 coding sequence is TGCAGCGTTTTCGACAGCTCTGGAAACACCATATATTTT.

This chain links TRBV7-9 with TRBJ2-5; TRBD1 is a possible D gene (6 bases). This CDR3 contains 14 residues. The germline gives CDR1 SEHNR, CDR2 FQNEAQ (reference sequence). The germline V and J ends were trimmed by 6 bases and 0 bases, with 11 bases remaining between them. The CDR3 bases are TGTGCCAGCAGTCTACAGGGAAACCAAGAGACCCAGTACTTC. Protein: CASSLQGNQETQYF.

V gene TRBV11-1 combines with J gene TRBJ1-1, with D possibly TRBD1 on 6 matching bases. V was pared by 3 bases and J by 9 bases, with 14 bases between. There are 13 residues in the CDR3. Germline V gives CDR1 SGHAT, CDR2 FQDESV (reference sequence). The CDR3 sequence: CASSLGPQGKAFF. CDR3 nucleotides: TGTGCCAGCAGCTTGGGGCCCCAGGGGAAAGCTTTCTTT. The full variable domain, rest sourced from reference TRBV11-1 and TRBJ1-1, is EAEVAQSPRYKITEKSQAVAFWCDPISGHATLYWYRQILGQGPELLVQFQDESVVDDSQLPKDRFSAERLKGVDSTLKIQPAELGDSAMYLCASSLGPQGKAFFGQGTRLTVV.

This clone was counted between two and nine times. This rearrangement joins TRBV5-8 to TRBJ2-1; perhaps TRBD1 as D (6 bases). Germline V gene sequence: CDR1 SGHTS, CDR2 YDEGEE. Trimming stripped 4 bases from V and 12 bases from J, with 14 bases between. The CDR3 covers 12 residues. This CDR3 reads CASSRTGLRQFF. CDR3 nucleotide sequence: TGTGCCAGCAGCAGAACAGGGCTGAGGCAGTTCTTC.

The chain couples TRBV19 to TRBJ1-1; TRBD1 matches at 8 bases. With V trimmed by 2 bases and J by 11 bases, 10 bases remained unmatched. Germline V gene sequence: CDR1 LNHDA, CDR2 SQIVND (reference sequence). This CDR3 spans 14 amino acids. The CDR3 region is CASSIIVAGGDAFF. The CDR3 DNA reads TGTGCCAGTAGTATAATTGTGGCAGGGGGCGATGCTTTCTTT.

This clone was counted between two and nine times. This chain connects TRBV4-1 to TRBJ2-1; TRBD1 matches 8 bases. Trimming took 0 bases from V and 4 from J; bases not matched to a gene: 2. This CDR3 is 15 amino acids long. CDR1 and CDR2 from the germline V gene are MGHRA and YSYEKL. CDR3 nucleotides: TGCGCCAGCAGCCAAGAGGACAGGGAGTACAATGAGCAGTTCTTC. This translates into CASSQEDREYNEQFF.